The 30 T cell receptor beta chains presented below share a single source sample, sequenced in a study of PD-1 blockade in mismatch repair-deficient tumors. Some clones are missing from TCRdb's copy, which holds only in-frame ones; the method was immunoSEQ multiplex PCR. The sample carries 70,000 to 95,000 clones, 65% to 85% recorded once. The sample was peripheral blood, taken 44 weeks after starting pembrolizumab. Every receptor here comes from an adult with mismatch repair-deficient cancer.

This clone appeared a single time. The chain employs TRBV7-2 and TRBJ1-1; D possibly corresponds to TRBD1 (5 bases). The CDR3 runs 14 residues. Between the trimmed V and J ends, which lost 5 bases and 1 base, there was a span of 11 bases. From germline, CDR1 is SGHTA and CDR2 FQGNSA. The DNA for the CDR3 is TGTGCCAGCAGCGGGCAGGGAACGAACACTGAAGCTTTCTTT. Its protein is CASSGQGTNTEAFF.

The chain employs TRBV19 and TRBJ1-5; 9 bases fit TRBD1. V lost 6 bases and J lost 7; bases outside the gene matches: 7. The CDR3 is made up of 14 amino acids. Germline CDR1 LNHDA, CDR2 SQIVND (reference sequence). CDR3 bases: TGTGCCAGTAGGGTAACAGGGGGCAGCCAGCCCCAGCATTTT. As protein: CASRVTGGSQPQHF.

This sequence joins TRBV14 and TRBJ2-5, with D perhaps TRBD2 (5 bases). This CDR3 contains 13 residues. Trimming pared 5 bases from V and 4 bases from J, leaving 11 bases between. Germline CDR1 reads SGHDN; CDR2 reads FVKESK. In DNA, the CDR3 is TGTGCCAGCAGCAGAGCCAGCGGAGAGACCCAGTACTTC. Translating it yields CASSRASGETQYF.

This chain links TRBV11-2 with TRBJ2-7; no clear D. Germline values: CDR1 SGHAT, CDR2 FQNNGV. This CDR3 contains 12 residues. Trimming removed 5 bases from V and 5 bases from J, with 10 bases in between. CDR3 coding DNA: TGTGCCAGCAGCCCCCCCCTGGACGAGCAGTACTTC. Translated: CASSPPLDEQYF.

The rearrangement joins TRBV10-3 to TRBJ2-7, with TRBD1 matching over 11 bases. The CDR3 contains 15 residues. The germline V gene encodes CDR1 ENHRY and CDR2 SYGVKD. Trimming took 6 bases from V and 5 from J; bases not matched to a gene: 9. This CDR3 reads CAISFPGQGVDEQYF. CDR3 DNA: TGTGCCATCAGCTTTCCGGGACAGGGGGTGGACGAGCAGTACTTC.

CDR3 sequence: CASSLGGKSTDTQYF. As DNA, the CDR3 is TGCGCCAGCAGCTTGGGTGGTAAAAGCACAGATACGCAGTATTTT. The rearrangement uses TRBV5-1 and TRBJ2-3; no reliable D call. This CDR3 contains 15 residues. Germline lookup yields CDR1 SGHRS and CDR2 YFSETQ. V shed 0 bases and J shed 0 bases, with 8 bases lying between them.

This chain uses TRBV6-5 with TRBJ1-2, with D maybe TRBD1 (5 bases). Germline CDR1 is MNHEY and CDR2 is SVGAGI. This CDR3 is 13 amino acids long. V was clipped by 2 bases and J by 4 bases, with 8 bases between them. DNA for the CDR3: TGTGCCAGCAGTTACAGGGGCACCTATGGCTACACCTTC. It yields the protein CASSYRGTYGYTF.

This chain uses TRBV6-1 with TRBJ1-2; possible D gene TRBD1, 5 bases. Germline CDR1 is MNHNS and CDR2 is SASEGT. Trimming shortened V by 6 bases and J by 7 bases, and 12 bases separated the two germline ends. The CDR3 spans 12 residues. CDR3: CASSVGTAGYTF. The DNA of the CDR3 is TGTGCCAGCAGCGTGGGGACGGCTGGCTACACCTTC.

The genes are TRBV6-5 and TRBJ1-5; 9 bases line up with TRBD1. Germline CDR1 reads MNHEY; CDR2 reads SVGAGI. The CDR3 is 15 amino acids. Trimming at V came to 4 bases and at J to 5 bases, leaving 6 bases not matched to a gene. CDR3 protein: CASSSRTGVDQPQHF. CDR3 bases: TGTGCCAGCAGTTCTCGGACAGGGGTCGATCAGCCCCAGCATTTT.

The chain uses TRBV6-6 and TRBJ2-1, with 8 bases that match TRBD2. V dropped 5 bases and J dropped 8; count of bases not matched to a gene: 8. CDR3 size: 14 residues. CDR1 and CDR2 (germline): MNHNY, SVGAGI (reference sequence). CDR3 in amino acids: CASSLGTRRDEQFF. The CDR3 DNA follows: TGTGCCAGCAGTCTCGGGACTAGGAGGGATGAGCAGTTCTTC.

This clone has just a few counts. The chain is built from TRBV30 and TRBJ1-1, with D unresolved. Germline V gene lookup returns CDR1 GTSNPN and CDR2 SVGIG (reference sequence). The CDR3 is made up of 14 amino acids. V was shortened by 0 bases and J by 5 bases, with 13 bases between the two germline ends. The CDR3 protein is CAWSVGVGGTEAFF. CDR3 DNA sequence: TGTGCCTGGAGTGTCGGGGTTGGTGGGACTGAAGCTTTCTTT.

The rearrangement joins TRBV19 to TRBJ2-1; D is unresolved. V lost 6 bases, J lost 10 bases, and 7 bases lay in between. Germline V gene data show CDR1 as LNHDA and CDR2 as SQIVND (reference sequence). This CDR3 has 10 residues. CDR3 sequence: CASRGREQFF. Here the CDR3 DNA reads TGTGCCAGTAGAGGACGAGAGCAGTTCTTC.

The chain joins TRBV11-3 to TRBJ2-5; D might be TRBD2 (6 bases). V lost 1 base and J 4 bases, leaving 13 bases between the germline ends. This CDR3 is 15 amino acids long. The germline V gene encodes CDR1 SGHNT and CDR2 YENEEA. DNA of the CDR3: TGTGCCAGCAGCTTAGTCGGTGGTAGCGGAGAGACCCAGTACTTC. It yields the protein CASSLVGGSGETQYF.

Here the CDR3 DNA reads TGTGCCAGCAGCCCGATTAGGCAGCTCACAGATACGCAGTATTTT. Amino acid sequence: CASSPIRQLTDTQYF. The V gene is TRBV4-2, the J gene TRBJ2-3; D gene uncertain. CDR3 length equals 15 residues. Looked up from germline, CDR1 is LGHNA and CDR2 is YNFKEQ. The V end lost 4 bases, the J end lost 2 bases, and 13 bases lay between the germline ends.

V is TRBV28 and J is TRBJ1-5; D is unclear. Germline lookup yields CDR1 MDHEN and CDR2 SYDVKM. CDR3 length equals 16 residues. Trimming removed 5 bases from V and 2 bases from J, with 16 bases in between. The CDR3 DNA reads as TGTGCCAGCAGTCCAGCGGGGTATGTAGGCAATCAGCCCCAGCATTTT. Translated: CASSPAGYVGNQPQHF. Complete variable domain (other parts from reference TRBV28 and TRBJ1-5): DVKVTQSSRYLVKRTGEKVFLECVQDMDHENMFWYRQDPGLGLRLIYFSYDVKMKEKGDIPEGYSVSREKKERFSLILESASTNQTSMYLCASSPAGYVGNQPQHFGDGTRLSIL.

The genes are TRBV10-2 and TRBJ1-1; tentatively, D is TRBD1 (5 bases). CDR1 and CDR2 (germline): WSHSY, SAAADI. The ends were cut back, 8 bases at V and 6 bases at J, with 13 bases in the middle. CDR3 size: 12 residues. CDR3 sequence (DNA): TGCGCCAGCTCCACCAGGGCTGCTGAAGCTTTCTTT. As protein: CASSTRAAEAFF.

The chain is built from TRBV29-1 and TRBJ2-5, with a possible D match to TRBD1 (5 bases). V gave up 4 bases and J gave up 3 bases, with 9 bases separating them. CDR1 and CDR2 (germline): SQVTM, ANQGSEA. The CDR3 spans 12 residues. The CDR3 is CSVGSREETQYF. CDR3 nucleotide sequence: TGCAGCGTTGGTAGCAGGGAAGAGACCCAGTACTTC.

The V and J genes are TRBV6-1 and TRBJ2-7, with D possibly being TRBD2 (6 bases). Germline V CDR1 and CDR2: MNHNS, SASEGT. CDR3 length equals 11 residues. Trimming removed 10 bases at V and 6 bases at J, with 13 bases between. CDR3 loop: CATRLVREQYF. The CDR3 coding sequence is TGTGCCACCCGACTAGTCCGCGAGCAGTACTTC.

The chain carries TRBV5-1 and TRBJ1-3; possible D gene TRBD1, 5 bases. The CDR3 spans 14 residues. The ends were cut back, 4 bases at V and 3 bases at J, with 11 bases in the middle. Germline lookup yields CDR1 SGHRS and CDR2 YFSETQ. In DNA, the CDR3 is TGCGCCAGCAGCCCCGGGGGTGATGGAAACACCATATATTTT. Amino acids: CASSPGGDGNTIYF. Variable domain in full (rest from reference TRBV5-1 and TRBJ1-3): KAGVTQTPRYLIKTRGQQVTLSCSPISGHRSVSWYQQTPGQGLQFLFEYFSETQRNKGNFPGRFSGRQFSNSRSEMNVSTLELGDSALYLCASSPGGDGNTIYFGEGSWLTVV.

CDR3 region: CASSLGAGQPQHF. In nucleotides, the CDR3 is TGTGCCAGCAGCTTAGGTGCGGGTCAGCCCCAGCATTTT. This chain joins TRBV11-2 and TRBJ1-5; no reliable D call. The CDR3 extends over 13 amino acids. Germline values: CDR1 SGHAT, CDR2 FQNNGV. Trimming pared 1 base from V and 6 bases from J, leaving 7 bases between.

The V gene is TRBV29-1, the J gene TRBJ1-2; D might be TRBD1 (6 bases). Per the germline V gene, CDR1 is SQVTM and CDR2 is ANQGSEA. The CDR3 covers 13 residues. The V end was cut by 4 bases, the J end by 0 bases, with 9 bases between. CDR3 sequence: CSVADSANYGYTF. The CDR3 bases are TGCAGCGTTGCGGACAGCGCTAACTATGGCTACACCTTC.

V usage is TRBV9 and J usage is TRBJ2-7; D is possibly TRBD1 or TRBD2 (5 bases each). Germline V lookup: CDR1 SGDLS, CDR2 YYNGEE. V lost 0 bases to trimming and J lost 4 bases, with 14 bases between them. The CDR3 is 15 amino acids. DNA for the CDR3: TGTGCCAGCAGCGTAGCCGGGACCCCAAATTACGAGCAGTACTTC. This codes for CASSVAGTPNYEQYF.

This clone has a single count. V gene TRBV7-9 combines with J gene TRBJ1-3; D not resolved. Germline loops: CDR1 SEHNR, CDR2 FQNEAQ (reference sequence). The V and J ends lost 3 bases and 2 bases respectively, with 8 bases between them. The CDR3 is made up of 14 amino acids. Here the CDR3 DNA reads TGTGCCAGCAGCTTTTCAGGACCTGGAAACACCATATATTTT. This encodes CASSFSGPGNTIYF.

This rearrangement joins TRBV5-1 to TRBJ2-3, with D uncertain. The CDR3 covers 13 residues. CDR1 is SGHRS, CDR2 YFSETQ, per germline. Trimming pared 4 bases from V and 3 bases from J, leaving 9 bases between. DNA for the CDR3: TGCGCCAGCAGCCTACCCCCTACAGATACGCAGTATTTT. This encodes CASSLPPTDTQYF.

This chain links TRBV12-5 with TRBJ2-4, with 7 bases identical to TRBD1. V shed 0 bases and J 6 bases; nucleotides not matched to a gene: 8. CDR3 length: 16 amino acids. The germline V gene encodes CDR1 LGHNT and CDR2 FRNRAP. The DNA for the CDR3 is TGTGCTAGTGGTTTGGTAAGCTGGACAGGTGGAAACATTCAGTACTTC. It translates to CASGLVSWTGGNIQYF.

V and J are TRBV5-6 and TRBJ1-2; tentative D call: TRBD1 (6 bases). Germline lookup yields CDR1 SGHDT and CDR2 YYEEEE. Trimming stripped 4 bases from V and 4 bases from J, with 29 bases between. CDR3 length equals 19 residues. The DNA of the CDR3 is TGTGCCAGCAGCCATTTGGGCATTTTTCCTCAGGGGCGAGGCTATGGCTACACCTTC. Its protein is CASSHLGIFPQGRGYGYTF.

The V call is TRBV6-1, the J call TRBJ1-2, with D uncertain. Germline assignment: CDR1 MNHNS and CDR2 SASEGT. Trimming removed 3 bases from V and 5 bases from J, with 10 bases in between. The CDR3 contains 13 residues. Written as DNA, the CDR3 is TGTGCCAGCAGTGACAGAAGAAATTATGGCTACACCTTC. This translates into CASSDRRNYGYTF.

The genes are TRBV9 and TRBJ1-1; D not certain. Germline values: CDR1 SGDLS, CDR2 YYNGEE. The ends were cut back, 3 bases at V and 2 bases at J, with 8 bases in the middle. The CDR3 is 13 amino acids. CDR3 amino acids: CASSATANTEAFF. The CDR3 coding sequence is TGTGCCAGCAGCGCGACGGCTAACACTGAAGCTTTCTTT.

The rearrangement links TRBV6-5 to TRBJ1-2; 9 nucleotides match TRBD1. The trim removed 4 bases at V and 1 base at J, leaving 1 base unmatched. The CDR3 consists of 14 residues. Germline V gives CDR1 MNHEY, CDR2 SVGAGI. The CDR3 here is CASSSDRGNYGYTF. For the CDR3, the DNA is TGTGCCAGCAGTTCGGACAGGGGTAACTATGGCTACACCTTC.

J is TRBJ2-3 and V is TRBV30; D is uncertain. This CDR3 contains 13 residues. The V end lost 0 bases, the J end lost 6 bases, and 10 bases lay between the germline ends. Germline V CDR1 and CDR2: GTSNPN, SVGIG (reference sequence). CDR3 in amino acids: CAWSVYDRDTQYF. For the CDR3, the DNA is TGTGCCTGGAGTGTTTATGACCGGGATACGCAGTATTTT.